The 19 T cell receptor beta chains in this list originate from one sample, sequenced in a study of shared clonotypes between healthy human individuals. Here immunoSEQ multiplex PCR was the method, and the copy in TCRdb shows in-frame clones only, minus some. The sample records about 590,000 clones, roughly 95% being singletons. Naivety among CD8 cells was defined by CD45RO negativity and positive CCR7 selection, thereby excluding terminally differentiated effector memory CD45RA+ cells. Sequencing was performed on naive CD8+ T cells sorted from blood. These receptors came from a young woman in good health.

The chain is built from TRBV11-2 and TRBJ1-1, with D tentatively TRBD1 (6 bases). This CDR3 region has 13 residues. Germline values: CDR1 SGHAT, CDR2 FQNNGV. The V end was cut by 5 bases, the J end by 9 bases, with 16 bases between. The CDR3 DNA reads as TGTGCCAGCAGCGAGCCCGGGACAACTAAAGCTTTCTTT. As protein: CASSEPGTTKAFF.

The chain is built from TRBV11-1 and TRBJ2-7; 7 nucleotides align to TRBD1. Germline CDR1 is SGHAT and CDR2 is FQDESV (reference sequence). The V and J ends lost 5 bases and 0 bases, in that order; junction bases with no gene match: 4. The CDR3 runs to 14 residues. The CDR3 here is CASSNWDSSYEQYF. The CDR3 bases are TGTGCCAGCAGCAACTGGGACAGCTCCTACGAGCAGTACTTC.

The DNA for the CDR3 is TGCAGCGATAACCGGGACAGACACTACGAGCAGTACTTC. Translating it yields CSDNRDRHYEQYF. The V call is TRBV29-1, the J call TRBJ2-7; 7 bases line up with TRBD1. Germline loops: CDR1 SQVTM, CDR2 ANQGSEA. V lost 7 bases to trimming and J lost 3 bases; unmatched junction nucleotides: 9. There are 13 residues in the CDR3.

The genes are TRBV4-1 and TRBJ1-3, with D maybe TRBD1 (5 bases). Trimming stripped 1 base from V and 4 bases from J, with 11 bases between. Per the germline V gene, CDR1 is MGHRA and CDR2 is YSYEKL. The CDR3 has 15 residues. This chain's CDR3 is CASSQVGGTGNTIYF. CDR3 DNA sequence: TGCGCCAGCAGCCAAGTCGGAGGGACGGGAAACACCATATATTTT.

The chain couples TRBV15 to TRBJ1-4; no definite D call. The CDR3 runs 15 residues. V was cut by 6 bases and J by 5 bases, with 16 bases left in between. Germline CDR1 LNHNV, CDR2 YYDKDF (reference sequence). In DNA, the CDR3 is TGTGCCACCAGTAGGACCCGTGGACGGAATGAAAAACTGTTTTTT. It encodes CATSRTRGRNEKLFF.

The J gene is TRBJ2-2, the V gene TRBV9; D remains ambiguous. This CDR3 has 12 residues. The germline V gene encodes CDR1 SGDLS and CDR2 YYNGEE. Trimming took 1 base from V and 7 from J, leaving 5 bases between them. The CDR3 nucleotides read TGTGCCAGCAGCGTATCCAACGGGGAGCTGTTTTTT. Residues: CASSVSNGELFF.

The chain has TRBV29-1 and TRBJ2-5, with 9 bases matching TRBD2. CDR3 size: 15 residues. The V gene end was trimmed by 3 bases and the J gene end by 5 bases; junction bases not matched to a gene: 10. Germline CDR1 is SQVTM and CDR2 is ANQGSEA. The DNA of the CDR3 is TGCAGCGTTGAGTGGGCGGGAGGGCCGCTCGAGACCCAGTACTTC. Amino acids: CSVEWAGGPLETQYF.

The rearrangement joins TRBV2 to TRBJ2-7; the D gene is possibly TRBD2 (5 bases). The V gene lost 3 bases and the J gene lost 2 bases, with 14 bases spanning the gap. Germline V CDR1 and CDR2: SNHLY, FYNNEI. This CDR3 has 15 amino acids. The CDR3 reads CASSESSGATYEQYF. CDR3 DNA sequence: TGTGCCAGCAGTGAGTCCAGCGGAGCCACCTACGAGCAGTACTTC.

V gene TRBV13 combines with J gene TRBJ2-1; D call uncertain. Germline CDR1 PRHDT, CDR2 FYEKMQ (reference sequence). The length of the CDR3 is 11 residues. Trimming shortened V by 3 bases and J by 6 bases, and 3 bases separated the two germline ends. The CDR3 DNA is TGTGCCAGCAGCTTTGTCAATGAGCAGTTCTTC. Encoded protein: CASSFVNEQFF.

This clone has only one observation. V and J are TRBV7-2 and TRBJ2-7, with D tentatively TRBD1 (6 bases). The CDR3 spans 14 residues. Germline assignment: CDR1 SGHTA and CDR2 FQGNSA. Between the trimmed V and J ends, which lost 6 bases and 3 bases, there was a span of 15 bases. The CDR3 DNA sequence: TGTGCCAGCAGACAGGGATACTCAGACTACGAGCAGTACTTC. Its protein is CASRQGYSDYEQYF.

Note on this clone: This same CDR3 is encoded by further DNA sequences in the sample. The chain has TRBV27 and TRBJ2-7; TRBD2 aligns across 11 bases. In germline, CDR1 is MNHEY, CDR2 SMNVEV (reference sequence). This CDR3 contains 15 residues. The V segment lost 6 bases and the J segment 4 bases; nucleotides outside the gene matches: 8. The CDR3 DNA is TGTGCCAGCAGCCCCGGGACTAGCGGAGATTACGAGCAGTACTTC. Protein sequence: CASSPGTSGDYEQYF.

This chain links TRBV29-1 with TRBJ2-5; the match to TRBD1 covers 7 bases. V shed 0 bases, J shed 4 bases, and the junction held 14 bases outside the gene matches. The CDR3 is 17 residues long. The germline gives CDR1 SQVTM, CDR2 ANQGSEA. This CDR3 is CSVEDSSPGQYPETQYF. The CDR3 DNA is TGCAGCGTTGAAGATTCAAGCCCGGGACAGTACCCAGAGACCCAGTACTTC. The entire variable domain, with the rest obtained from reference TRBV29-1 and TRBJ2-5, is as follows: SAVISQKPSRDICQRGTSLTIQCQVDSQVTMMFWYRQQPGQSLTLIATANQGSEATYESGFVIDKFPISRPNLTFSTLTVSNMSPEDSSIYLCSVEDSSPGQYPETQYFGPGTRLLVL.

This sequence joins TRBV4-2 and TRBJ2-7; D remains unclear. Germline lookup yields CDR1 LGHNA and CDR2 YNFKEQ. The CDR3 extends over 13 amino acids. Between the trimmed V and J ends, which lost 4 bases and 0 bases, there was a span of 7 bases. The CDR3 sequence is CASSPSDSYEQYF. In DNA form, the CDR3 reads TGTGCCAGCAGCCCAAGCGACTCCTACGAGCAGTACTTC.

This rearrangement joins TRBV4-1 to TRBJ2-2, with D possibly matching TRBD1 (6 bases). The CDR3 covers 15 residues. Trimming stripped 6 bases from V and 4 bases from J, with 15 bases between. In germline, CDR1 is MGHRA, CDR2 YSYEKL. The DNA of the CDR3 is TGCGCCAGCAGACCCGACGACAGGAGCACCGGGGAGCTGTTTTTT. The encoded protein is CASRPDDRSTGELFF.

Here the CDR3 DNA reads TGTGCCAGCAGCCAATGGCGGGGAGCCTACGAGCAGTACTTC. Translated: CASSQWRGAYEQYF. V is TRBV4-2 and J is TRBJ2-7; D may be TRBD2 (6 bases). Trimming cost V 2 bases and J 2 bases, with 10 bases left between them. Per the germline V gene, CDR1 is LGHNA and CDR2 is YNFKEQ. This CDR3 comprises 14 residues.

V gene TRBV11-1 combines with J gene TRBJ2-3; D might be TRBD2 (5 bases). Germline CDR1 reads SGHAT; CDR2 reads FQDESV (reference sequence). The CDR3 is made up of 17 amino acids. V shed 1 base and J shed 4 bases, with 18 bases lying between them. DNA of the CDR3: TGTGCCAGCAGCTTAGGGTGGGCCGAGGAGGAGTCAGATACGCAGTATTTT. It is translated as CASSLGWAEEESDTQYF.

The rearrangement uses TRBV5-6 and TRBJ2-3; D is undetermined. The CDR3 is made up of 14 amino acids. The V and J ends lost 0 bases and 6 bases respectively, with 11 bases between them. CDR1 SGHDT and CDR2 YYEEEE come from the germline V gene. The CDR3 is CASSLALVVDTQYF. The CDR3 nucleotides read TGTGCCAGCAGCTTGGCTCTAGTAGTCGATACGCAGTATTTT.

V is TRBV27 and J is TRBJ2-7; perhaps TRBD2 as D (6 bases). V was trimmed by 5 bases and J by 7 bases, leaving 21 bases between them. Germline-derived CDR1 and CDR2 are MNHEY and SMNVEV (reference sequence). The CDR3 sequence is 15 residues long. This CDR3 reads CASSPLGTYLGEQYF. DNA of the CDR3: TGTGCCAGCAGTCCCCTTGGGACTTACCTAGGGGAGCAGTACTTC.

As concerns this clone: The sample has other DNA sequences that encode this CDR3 too. The chain uses TRBV27 and TRBJ2-2; unclear D gene. Trimming cost V 4 bases and J 5 bases, with 5 bases left between them. The CDR3 contains 12 residues. In germline, CDR1 is MNHEY, CDR2 SMNVEV (reference sequence). In DNA, the CDR3 is TGTGCCAGCAGTTCGGGTACCGGGGAGCTGTTTTTT. Its protein product is CASSSGTGELFF.